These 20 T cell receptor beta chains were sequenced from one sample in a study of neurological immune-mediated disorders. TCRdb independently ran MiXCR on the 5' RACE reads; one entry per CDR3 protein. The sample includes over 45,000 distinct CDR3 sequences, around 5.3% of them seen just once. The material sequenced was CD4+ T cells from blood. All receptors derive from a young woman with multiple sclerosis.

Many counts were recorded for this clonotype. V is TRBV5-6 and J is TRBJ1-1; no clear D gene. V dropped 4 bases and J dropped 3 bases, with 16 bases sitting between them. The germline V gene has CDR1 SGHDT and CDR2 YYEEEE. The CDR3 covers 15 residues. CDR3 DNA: TGTGCCAGCAGCCCGGTGACCGGGCGCTACACTGAAGCTTTCTTT. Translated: CASSPVTGRYTEAFF.

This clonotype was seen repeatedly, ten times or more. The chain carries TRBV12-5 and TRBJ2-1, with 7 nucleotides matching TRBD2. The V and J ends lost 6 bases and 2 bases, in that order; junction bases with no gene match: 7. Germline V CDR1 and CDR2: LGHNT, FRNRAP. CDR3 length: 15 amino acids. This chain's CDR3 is CASGGAGRAYNEQFF. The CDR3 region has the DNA TGTGCTAGTGGGGGAGCGGGACGGGCCTACAATGAGCAGTTCTTC.

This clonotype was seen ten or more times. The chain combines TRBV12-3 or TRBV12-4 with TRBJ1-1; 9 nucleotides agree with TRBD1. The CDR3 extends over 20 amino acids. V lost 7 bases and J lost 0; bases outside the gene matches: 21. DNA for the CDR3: TGTGCCAGCAACCTAAGGGACAGGGTAGGTTTCGGTCCGATGAACACTGAAGCTTTCTTT. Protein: CASNLRDRVGFGPMNTEAFF.

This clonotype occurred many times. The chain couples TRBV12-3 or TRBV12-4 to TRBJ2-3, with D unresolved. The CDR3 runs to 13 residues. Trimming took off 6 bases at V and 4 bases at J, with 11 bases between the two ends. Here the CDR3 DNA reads TGTGCCAGCAGCAATCAAGGTCCAGATACGCAGTATTTT. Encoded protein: CASSNQGPDTQYF.

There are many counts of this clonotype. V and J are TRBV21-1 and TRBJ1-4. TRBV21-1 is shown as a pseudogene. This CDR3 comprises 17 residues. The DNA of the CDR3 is TGTGCCAGCAGCCACTCCGATGACCAGGCGTATAATGAAAAACTGTTTTTT. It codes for CASSHSDDQAYNEKLFF.

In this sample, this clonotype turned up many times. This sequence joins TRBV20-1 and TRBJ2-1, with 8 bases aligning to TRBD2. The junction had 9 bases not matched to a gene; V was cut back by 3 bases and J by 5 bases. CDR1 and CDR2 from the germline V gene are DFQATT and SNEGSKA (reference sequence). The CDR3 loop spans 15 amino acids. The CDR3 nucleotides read TGCAGTGCTAGTACCCAGCGGGGGACACACAATGAGCAGTTCTTC. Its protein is CSASTQRGTHNEQFF.

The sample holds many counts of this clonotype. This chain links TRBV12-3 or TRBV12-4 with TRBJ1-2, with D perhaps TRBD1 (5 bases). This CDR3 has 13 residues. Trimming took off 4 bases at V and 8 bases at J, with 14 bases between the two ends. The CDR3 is CASSWARGGGYTF. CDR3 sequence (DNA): TGTGCCAGCAGTTGGGCAAGGGGTGGCGGCTACACCTTC.

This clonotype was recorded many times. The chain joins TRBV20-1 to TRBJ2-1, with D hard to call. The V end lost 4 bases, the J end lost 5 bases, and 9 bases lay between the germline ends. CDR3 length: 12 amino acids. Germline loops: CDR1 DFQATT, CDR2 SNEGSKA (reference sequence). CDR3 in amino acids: CSANLQDNEQFF. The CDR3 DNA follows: TGCAGTGCTAACCTTCAGGACAATGAGCAGTTCTTC.

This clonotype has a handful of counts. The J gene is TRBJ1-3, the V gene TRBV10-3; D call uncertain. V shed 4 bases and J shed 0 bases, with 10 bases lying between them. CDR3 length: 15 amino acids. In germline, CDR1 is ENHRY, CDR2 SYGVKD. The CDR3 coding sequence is TGTGCCATCAGTGTAAGTCGGAACTCTGGAAACACCATATATTTT. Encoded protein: CAISVSRNSGNTIYF.

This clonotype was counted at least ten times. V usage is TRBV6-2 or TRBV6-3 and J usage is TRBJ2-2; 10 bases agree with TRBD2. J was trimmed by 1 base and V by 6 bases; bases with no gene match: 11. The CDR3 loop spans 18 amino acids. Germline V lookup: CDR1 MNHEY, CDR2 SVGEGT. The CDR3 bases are TGTGCCAGCAGCTCCACCCTAGCGGGAGTAGGGAACACCGGGGAGCTGTTTTTT. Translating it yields CASSSTLAGVGNTGELFF.

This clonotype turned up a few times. Here the CDR3 DNA reads TGTGCCAGCAGCCCCGGACTAGTGAATCAGTTCTTC. Its translation: CASSPGLVNQFF. The genes are TRBV7-9 and TRBJ2-1; 7 bases match TRBD2. CDR3 length: 12 residues. Trimming removed 5 bases from V and 13 bases from J; junction bases left unmatched: 8. The germline gives CDR1 SEHNR, CDR2 FQNEAQ (reference sequence).

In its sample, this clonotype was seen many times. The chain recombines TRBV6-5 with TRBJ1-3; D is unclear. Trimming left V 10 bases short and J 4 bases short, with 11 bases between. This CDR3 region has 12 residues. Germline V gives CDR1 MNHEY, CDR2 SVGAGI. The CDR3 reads CATRTGGNTIYF. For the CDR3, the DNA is TGTGCCACCCGAACTGGGGGAAACACCATATATTTT.

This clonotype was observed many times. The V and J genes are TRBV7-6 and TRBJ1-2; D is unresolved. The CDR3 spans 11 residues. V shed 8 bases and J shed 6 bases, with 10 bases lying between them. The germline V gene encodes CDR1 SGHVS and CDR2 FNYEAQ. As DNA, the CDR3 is TGTGCCAGCGGTTCGGGTGATGGCTACACCTTC. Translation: CASGSGDGYTF.

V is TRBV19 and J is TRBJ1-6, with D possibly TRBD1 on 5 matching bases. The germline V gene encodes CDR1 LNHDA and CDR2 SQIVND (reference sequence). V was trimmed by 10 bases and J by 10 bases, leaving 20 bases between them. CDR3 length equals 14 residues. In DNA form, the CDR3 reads TGTGCCACCCAATCGGGGGGTCGCGGGTCACCCCTCCACTTT. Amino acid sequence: CATQSGGRGSPLHF.

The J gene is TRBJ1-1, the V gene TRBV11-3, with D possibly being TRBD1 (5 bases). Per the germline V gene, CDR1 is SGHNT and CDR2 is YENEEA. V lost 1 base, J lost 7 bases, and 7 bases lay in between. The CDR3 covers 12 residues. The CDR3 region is CASSLAGVEAFF. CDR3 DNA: TGTGCCAGCAGCTTAGCGGGGGTTGAAGCTTTCTTT.

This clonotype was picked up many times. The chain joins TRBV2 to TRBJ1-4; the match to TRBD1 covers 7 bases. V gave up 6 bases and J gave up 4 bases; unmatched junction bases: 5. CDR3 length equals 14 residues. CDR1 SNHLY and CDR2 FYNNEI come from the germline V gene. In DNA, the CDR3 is TGTGCCAGCAGGGAGGACAGGATTAATGAAAAACTGTTTTTT. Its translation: CASREDRINEKLFF.

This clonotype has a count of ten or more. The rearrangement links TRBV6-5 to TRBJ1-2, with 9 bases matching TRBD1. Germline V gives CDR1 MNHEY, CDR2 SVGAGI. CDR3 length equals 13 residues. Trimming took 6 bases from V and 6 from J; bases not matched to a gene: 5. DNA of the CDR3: TGTGCCAGCAGCCTGACAGGGGGTAATGGCTACACCTTC. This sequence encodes CASSLTGGNGYTF.

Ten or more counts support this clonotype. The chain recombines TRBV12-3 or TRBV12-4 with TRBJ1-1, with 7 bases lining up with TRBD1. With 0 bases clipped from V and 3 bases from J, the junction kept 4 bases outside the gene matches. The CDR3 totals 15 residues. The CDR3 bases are TGTGCCAGCAGTTTAGCTGGACAGGCGTACACTGAAGCTTTCTTT. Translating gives CASSLAGQAYTEAFF.

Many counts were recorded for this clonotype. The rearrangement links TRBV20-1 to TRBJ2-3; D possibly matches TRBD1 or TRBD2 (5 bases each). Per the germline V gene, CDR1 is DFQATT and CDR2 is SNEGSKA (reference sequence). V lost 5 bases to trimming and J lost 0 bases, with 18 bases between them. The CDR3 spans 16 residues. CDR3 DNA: TGCAGTGCTCCGGAGGTCCTGGGACCCAGCACAGATACGCAGTATTTT. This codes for CSAPEVLGPSTDTQYF.

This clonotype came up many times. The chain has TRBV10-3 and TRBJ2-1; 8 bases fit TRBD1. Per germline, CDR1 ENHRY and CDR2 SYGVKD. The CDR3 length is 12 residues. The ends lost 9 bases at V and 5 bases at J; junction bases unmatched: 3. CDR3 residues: CAISDRDNEQFF. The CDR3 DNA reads TGTGCCATTTCGGACAGGGACAATGAGCAGTTCTTC.